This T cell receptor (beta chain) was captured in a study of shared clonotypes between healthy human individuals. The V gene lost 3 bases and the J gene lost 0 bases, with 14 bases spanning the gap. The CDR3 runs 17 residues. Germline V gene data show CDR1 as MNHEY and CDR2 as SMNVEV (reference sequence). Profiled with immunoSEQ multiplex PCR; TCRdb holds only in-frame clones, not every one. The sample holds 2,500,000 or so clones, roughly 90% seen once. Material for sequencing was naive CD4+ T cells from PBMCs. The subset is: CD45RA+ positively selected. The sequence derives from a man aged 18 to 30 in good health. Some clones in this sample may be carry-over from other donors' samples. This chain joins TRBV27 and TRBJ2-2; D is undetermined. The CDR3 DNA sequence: TGTGCCAGCAGTTTCCGTACTTCATCAACGAACACCGGGGAGCTGTTTTTT. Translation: CASSFRTSSTNTGELFF.